This T cell receptor beta chain is from a study of tumor and adjacent non-tumor tissue in lung cancer. With respect to this clonotype: A much larger clone lies one base from this, so it may be a read error.

This sample's RNA came from whole unsorted tissue. The library came from three nested PCR rounds adapted from ARM-PCR protocols. TCRdb recomputed calls from the multiplex PCR reads with MiXCR, one row per CDR3 protein. Among about 68,000 distinct CDR3 sequences listed, 55% to 70% were seen once. V was clipped by 7 bases and J by 2 bases, with 18 bases between them. The germline V gene has CDR1 SGHKS and CDR2 YYEKEE (reference sequence). The CDR3 runs to 15 residues. This clonotype was sampled from a man aged 50 or older with non-small cell lung cancer. Sequenced sample: lung tumor tissue. This chain connects TRBV5-5 to TRBJ1-2; a weak D match, TRBD1 (5 bases). Here the CDR3 reads CASGPDWSGNYGYTF. As DNA, the CDR3 is TGTGCCAGCGGCCCGGACTGGTCAGGGAACTATGGCTACACCTTC.